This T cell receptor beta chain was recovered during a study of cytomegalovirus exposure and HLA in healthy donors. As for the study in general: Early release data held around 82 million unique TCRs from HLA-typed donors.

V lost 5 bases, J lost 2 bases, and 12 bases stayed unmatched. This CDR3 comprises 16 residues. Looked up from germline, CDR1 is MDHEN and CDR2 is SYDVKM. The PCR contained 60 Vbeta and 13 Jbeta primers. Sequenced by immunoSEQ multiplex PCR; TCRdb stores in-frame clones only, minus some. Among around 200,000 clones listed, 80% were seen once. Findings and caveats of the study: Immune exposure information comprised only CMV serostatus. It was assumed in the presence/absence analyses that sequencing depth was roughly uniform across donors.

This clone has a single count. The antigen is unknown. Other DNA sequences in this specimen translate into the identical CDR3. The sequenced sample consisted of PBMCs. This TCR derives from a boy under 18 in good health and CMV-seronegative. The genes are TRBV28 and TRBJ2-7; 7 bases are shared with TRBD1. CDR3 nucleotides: TGTGCCAGCAGTGTATCCCCCACAGGGGCCACCTACGAGCAGTACTTC. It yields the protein CASSVSPTGATYEQYF.